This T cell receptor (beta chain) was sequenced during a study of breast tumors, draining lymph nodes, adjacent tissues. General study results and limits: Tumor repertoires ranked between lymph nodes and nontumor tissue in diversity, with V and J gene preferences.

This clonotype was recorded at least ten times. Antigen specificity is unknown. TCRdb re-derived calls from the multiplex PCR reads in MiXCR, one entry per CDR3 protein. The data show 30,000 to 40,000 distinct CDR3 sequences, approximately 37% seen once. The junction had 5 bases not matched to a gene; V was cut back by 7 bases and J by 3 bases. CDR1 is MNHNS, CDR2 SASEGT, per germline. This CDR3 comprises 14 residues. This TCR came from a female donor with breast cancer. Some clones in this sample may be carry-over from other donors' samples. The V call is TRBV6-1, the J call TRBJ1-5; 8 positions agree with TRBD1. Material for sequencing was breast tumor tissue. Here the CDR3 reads CASKRQGNNQPQHF. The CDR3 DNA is TGTGCCAGCAAGAGACAGGGGAACAATCAGCCCCAGCATTTT.